This entry lists 12 T cell receptor beta chains sequenced from one sample in a study of T cell responses to AZD1222 COVID-19 vaccine. Sequencing was performed with immunoSEQ multiplex PCR; in TCRdb, only in-frame clones are kept and a portion is missing. This sample yields approximately 110,000 clones, of which under 90% are seen a single time; 4% to 4.5% belongs to the top ten. The starting material was peripheral blood, obtained on day 0 of AZD1222 vaccination. Receptors were obtained from an adult in good health.

This chain connects TRBV5-6 to TRBJ1-6, with 9 bases aligning to TRBD1. Per germline, CDR1 SGHDT and CDR2 YYEEEE. V trimming: 3 bases; J trimming: 10 bases; junction bases outside the gene matches: 5. The length of the CDR3 is 14 residues. The CDR3 DNA follows: TGTGCCAGCAGCTCCGGGACAGGGTTATCACCCCTCCACTTT. This gives the protein CASSSGTGLSPLHF.

In its sample, this clone is medium-sized (0.01 to 0.1%). This chain joins TRBV5-6 and TRBJ1-5, with 7 bases identical to TRBD1. Germline V gives CDR1 SGHDT, CDR2 YYEEEE. CDR3 length: 18 residues. The V and J ends lost 2 bases and 4 bases, in that order; junction bases with no gene match: 15. The CDR3 spells CASSFRGLRQGQNQPQHF. The CDR3 DNA reads TGTGCCAGCAGCTTCCGCGGGCTTCGACAGGGTCAGAATCAGCCCCAGCATTTT. Together with reference TRBV5-6 and TRBJ1-5, the CDR3 gives the full variable domain: DAGVTQSPTHLIKTRGQQVTLRCSPKSGHDTVSWYQQALGQGPQFIFQYYEEEERQRGNFPDRFSGHQFPNYSSELNVNALLLGDSALYLCASSFRGLRQGQNQPQHFGDGTRLSIL.

The chain carries TRBV19 and TRBJ1-2; TRBD1 matches at 8 bases. V trimming: 6 bases; J trimming: 0 bases; junction bases outside the gene matches: 6. This CDR3 is 15 amino acids long. The germline V gene has CDR1 LNHDA and CDR2 SQIVND (reference sequence). The CDR3 region has the DNA TGTGCCAGTAGACTACAGGGGGAAGCTAACTATGGCTACACCTTC. Its protein product is CASRLQGEANYGYTF.

The chain couples TRBV27 to TRBJ2-6; D gene unclear. The CDR3 consists of 13 residues. Germline CDR1 is MNHEY and CDR2 is SMNVEV (reference sequence). V was cut by 6 bases and J by 1 base, with 4 bases left in between. CDR3 in amino acids: CASRGSGANVLTF. The CDR3 coding sequence is TGTGCCAGCAGGGGTTCTGGGGCCAACGTCCTGACTTTC.

This clone was recorded once. This chain connects TRBV28 to TRBJ1-3; D is uncertain. V lost 4 bases to trimming and J lost 2 bases, with 21 bases between them. Germline V gene sequence: CDR1 MDHEN, CDR2 SYDVKM. The CDR3 has 18 residues. The CDR3 coding sequence is TGTGCCAGCAGTTCAGGCCAGATGAGCTCTGGGGCTGGAAACACCATATATTTT. Translated, it gives CASSSGQMSSGAGNTIYF.

The chain uses TRBV7-8 and TRBJ1-5; tentatively, D is TRBD1 (5 bases). The CDR3 has 15 residues. Germline V gene sequence: CDR1 SGHVS, CDR2 FQNEAQ. V was cut by 6 bases and J by 4 bases, with 16 bases left in between. CDR3 amino acids: CASSPGRGLNQPQHF. In nucleotides, the CDR3 is TGTGCCAGCAGTCCAGGGCGGGGATTGAATCAGCCCCAGCATTTT.

This clone is a singleton in its sample. V and J are TRBV19 and TRBJ2-7; the match to TRBD1 covers 9 bases. Germline V gene sequence: CDR1 LNHDA, CDR2 SQIVND (reference sequence). The CDR3 runs 14 residues. V shed 11 bases and J 2 bases; nucleotides not matched to a gene: 10. CDR3 sequence reads: CAVGPGQGPYEQYF. In DNA, the CDR3 is TGTGCCGTTGGGCCGGGACAGGGCCCCTACGAGCAGTACTTC.

The chain recombines TRBV5-4 with TRBJ2-7; 7 bases agree with TRBD1. The germline CDR1 and CDR2 sequences are SGHNT and YYREEE (reference sequence). The trim removed 4 bases at V and 5 bases at J, leaving 15 bases unmatched. This CDR3 spans 16 amino acids. Written as DNA, the CDR3 is TGTGCCAGCAGCCTAACCAGACAGGGTACTGTCGACGAGCAGTACTTC. This gives the protein CASSLTRQGTVDEQYF.

The chain carries TRBV12-3 or TRBV12-4 and TRBJ2-7; no firm D call. The CDR3 loop spans 12 amino acids. V was trimmed by 5 bases and J by 5 bases, leaving 10 bases between them. The CDR3 DNA reads as TGTGCCAGCAGTGACCCTGGGGACGAGCAGTACTTC. This sequence encodes CASSDPGDEQYF.

This chain uses TRBV6-5 with TRBJ1-3; TRBD1 matches 8 bases. The V and J ends lost 10 bases and 7 bases, in that order; junction bases with no gene match: 9. This CDR3 is built from 13 residues. From germline, CDR1 is MNHEY and CDR2 SVGAGI. In DNA, the CDR3 is TGTGCCACCACCTCTAGACAGGGGAACACCATATATTTT. It specifies CATTSRQGNTIYF.

The chain joins TRBV6-5 to TRBJ1-1; no clear D gene. Between the trimmed V and J ends, which lost 6 bases and 5 bases, there was a span of 13 bases. Germline CDR1 reads MNHEY; CDR2 reads SVGAGI. This CDR3 is 13 amino acids long. CDR3 loop: CASRATMGTEAFF. The CDR3 coding sequence is TGTGCCAGCAGGGCTACAATGGGGACTGAAGCTTTCTTT.

This chain uses TRBV5-1 with TRBJ1-3, with TRBD1 matching over 7 bases. Germline loops: CDR1 SGHRS, CDR2 YFSETQ. The CDR3 length is 15 residues. V dropped 4 bases and J dropped 0; count of bases not matched to a gene: 4. The CDR3 reads CASSEGQFSGNTIYF. DNA for the CDR3: TGCGCCAGCAGCGAGGGACAGTTCTCTGGAAACACCATATATTTT.